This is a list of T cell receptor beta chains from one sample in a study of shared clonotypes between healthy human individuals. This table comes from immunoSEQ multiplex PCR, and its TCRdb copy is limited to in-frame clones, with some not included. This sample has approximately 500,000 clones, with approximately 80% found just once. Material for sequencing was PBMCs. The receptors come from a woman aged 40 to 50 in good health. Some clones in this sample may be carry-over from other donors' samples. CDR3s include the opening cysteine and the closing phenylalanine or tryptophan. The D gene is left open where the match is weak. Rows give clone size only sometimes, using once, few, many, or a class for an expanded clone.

TGTGCCAGCACCTCGGACAGGCGAAGCTACGAGCAGTACTTC | CASTSDRRSYEQYF | . | TRBV6-5 | 14 | TRBD1 | TRBJ2-7
TGCGCCAGCAGCCCAACGGGACAGGGGTCCTACGAGCAGTACTTC | CASSPTGQGSYEQYF | . | TRBV5-1 | 15 | TRBD1 | TRBJ2-7
TGTGCCAGCAGCTCTTCGGGACATGGCACTGAAGCTTTCTTT | CASSSSGHGTEAFF | few | TRBV7-2 | 14 | . | TRBJ1-1
TGTGCCAGCAGCTTAGCGCATAGGGCCAACTACAATGAGCAGTTCTTC | CASSLAHRANYNEQFF | . | TRBV7-9 | 16 | . | TRBJ2-1
TGTGCCACCAGCAGAGATGCGGACAGGGGGAATCAGCCCCAGCATTTT | CATSRDADRGNQPQHF | . | TRBV15 | 16 | TRBD1 | TRBJ1-5
TGTGCCAGCAGTTCTCCATCTAGCGGGAGGACCAAAGGGCAGTTCTTC | CASSSPSSGRTKGQFF | . | TRBV28 | 16 | TRBD2 | TRBJ2-1
TGTGCCAGCAGCTTATACGTCCTCGACAATGAGCAGTTCTTC | CASSLYVLDNEQFF | few | TRBV7-2 | 14 | . | TRBJ2-1
TGTGCCAGCAGTTTAGAGACAGGGGGCCTAGAGACCCAGTACTTC | CASSLETGGLETQYF | . | TRBV28 | 15 | TRBD1 | TRBJ2-5
TGTGCCAGTAGAGCAACCAGGGGACAGGGGTATGGAAATGAGCAGTTCTTC | CASRATRGQGYGNEQFF | . | TRBV19 | 17 | TRBD1 | TRBJ2-1
TGTGCCAGCAGCCCCCATGGGGACGAGCAGTACTTC | CASSPHGDEQYF | . | TRBV7-3 | 12 | . | TRBJ2-7
TGTGCCAGCAGTTTATTTGGCTCTGGTTGGAGGGGGGACAATCAGCCCCAGCATTTT | CASSLFGSGWRGDNQPQHF | . | TRBV28 | 19 | . | TRBJ1-5
TGTGCCTGGAGCAGGCAGGCTACCTATGGCTACACCTTC | CAWSRQATYGYTF | few | TRBV30 | 13 | . | TRBJ1-2
TGTGCCAGCAGGGACAGGGCTAATGAAAAACTGTTTTTT | CASRDRANEKLFF | . | TRBV4-2 | 13 | TRBD1 | TRBJ1-4